This T cell receptor beta chain comes out of a study of T cell changes during pregnancy in multiple sclerosis. Libraries were prepared by immunoSEQ multiplex PCR; TCRdb keeps only in-frame clonotypes and omits some of them. The profile shows about 75,000 clones, more than 70% of them singletons. This clone was counted a few times. The CDR3 spans 15 residues. V was trimmed by 3 bases and J by 9 bases, leaving 15 bases between them. CDR1 MDHEN and CDR2 SYDVKM come from the germline V gene. The receptor was derived from a female donor in good health, enrolled as a control in a pregnancy study. The chain joins TRBV28 to TRBJ1-6; TRBD1 might be the D (6 bases). Source: peripheral blood, taken in the first trimester of pregnancy. The CDR3 region has the DNA TGTGCCAGCAGTTTTCTGGACAGCCAGAGTTCACCCCTCCACTTT. Its protein is CASSFLDSQSSPLHF.